Reported below is one T cell receptor (beta chain). The record originates from a study of blood T cell repertoires in COVID-19. Study details: The study drew acute and convalescent COVID-19 samples from the United States, Italy and Spain. PBMCs, B-cell-depleted T cells, or T cells provided the cDNA or gDNA that made up the material.

After removal of 4 bases from V and 4 bases from J, the junction contained 6 bases not matched to a gene. From germline, CDR1 is KGHSH and CDR2 LQKENI. There are 15 residues in the CDR3. In the authors' methods: Counts of nucleated cells, estimated from reference gene primer amplification, were obtained. TCRdb's copy holds only in-frame clones and misses some; the assay was immunoSEQ multiplex PCR. V and J calls and clone size come straight from that table; D and trimming were deduced from the DNA. This table holds some 300,000 clones, around 87% found once. The V and J genes are TRBV18 and TRBJ1-4, with 7 bases matching TRBD1. The sample was peripheral blood. This TCR was sampled from a man younger than 30 with active or convalescent COVID-19. The CDR3 coding sequence is TGTGCCAGCTCACTCGAGACAGGGTATAATGAAAAACTGTTTTTT. It is translated as CASSLETGYNEKLFF.